These T cell receptor beta chains were read from a single sample in a study of T-cell reconstitution after alpha-beta-depleted transplantation in children. Using its own MiXCR run on the PCR reads, TCRdb lists one record per CDR3 protein. This table has 500,000 or so distinct CDR3 sequences, around a third appearing once. The source was PBMCs from the stem cell graft donor, collected from the stem cell graft. These receptor sequences come from a human donor who donated a stem cell graft to a child with aplastic anemia. Both conserved end residues are part of each CDR3. The order of the fields is clone size, D gene, V gene, J gene, CDR3 protein, CDR3 DNA. The D gene is left open where the match is weak. Clone size is not always given. Where it is, it says once, few, many or a class for expanded clones.

abundance: .; d_gene: .; v_gene: TRBV27; j_gene: TRBJ2-6; CDR3aa: CASTPSGANVLTF; CDR3nt: TGTGCCAGCACTCCTTCTGGGGCCAACGTCCTGACTTTC
abundance: few; d_gene: TRBD1; v_gene: TRBV20-1; j_gene: TRBJ1-1; CDR3aa: CSASQGGGFPEAFF; CDR3nt: TGCAGTGCCAGCCAGGGGGGAGGTTTCCCTGAAGCTTTCTTT
abundance: .; d_gene: .; v_gene: TRBV11-2; j_gene: TRBJ1-6; CDR3aa: CASSLEGPGGSPLHF; CDR3nt: TGTGCCAGCAGCTTAGAAGGTCCCGGTGGCTCACCCCTCCACTTT
abundance: .; d_gene: TRBD1; v_gene: TRBV2; j_gene: TRBJ2-6; CDR3aa: CASRGTQGALPGANVLTF; CDR3nt: TGTGCCAGCAGAGGCACGCAGGGGGCGCTTCCTGGGGCCAACGTCCTGACTTTC
abundance: .; d_gene: .; v_gene: TRBV5-1; j_gene: TRBJ1-1; CDR3aa: CASSFDGQTEAFF; CDR3nt: TGCGCCAGCAGCTTCGATGGTCAGACTGAAGCTTTCTTT
abundance: .; d_gene: .; v_gene: TRBV6-1; j_gene: TRBJ2-3; CDR3aa: CASTAVRGTDTQYF; CDR3nt: TGTGCCAGCACCGCTGTACGGGGCACAGATACGCAGTATTTT
abundance: few; d_gene: .; v_gene: TRBV4-3; j_gene: TRBJ1-2; CDR3aa: CASSQVSGFRKDYTF; CDR3nt: TGCGCCAGCAGCCAAGTCTCGGGTTTTAGAAAGGACTACACCTTC
abundance: .; d_gene: .; v_gene: TRBV29-1; j_gene: TRBJ1-5; CDR3aa: CSVESGVNQPQHF; CDR3nt: TGCAGCGTTGAATCAGGGGTGAATCAGCCCCAGCATTTT
abundance: .; d_gene: .; v_gene: TRBV20-1; j_gene: TRBJ1-2; CDR3aa: CSAIKTINYGYTF; CDR3nt: TGCAGTGCCATTAAAACAATTAACTATGGCTACACCTTC
abundance: few; d_gene: TRBD1; v_gene: TRBV12-5; j_gene: TRBJ2-2; CDR3aa: CASARDRAYGELFF; CDR3nt: TGTGCTAGTGCCAGGGACAGGGCTTACGGGGAGCTGTTTTTT
abundance: few; d_gene: .; v_gene: TRBV18; j_gene: TRBJ1-4; CDR3aa: CASSPGGGATNEKLFF; CDR3nt: TGTGCCAGCTCACCCGGAGGAGGAGCAACTAATGAAAAACTGTTTTTT
abundance: .; d_gene: .; v_gene: TRBV25-1; j_gene: TRBJ2-7; CDR3aa: CASNSGKFSYEQYF; CDR3nt: TGTGCCAGCAATAGCGGAAAGTTCTCCTACGAGCAGTACTTC
abundance: .; d_gene: TRBD2; v_gene: TRBV30; j_gene: TRBJ2-7; CDR3aa: CAWSLPGGTYEQYF; CDR3nt: TGTGCCTGGAGTCTACCGGGGGGTACCTACGAGCAGTACTTC
abundance: .; d_gene: .; v_gene: TRBV7-6; j_gene: TRBJ2-1; CDR3aa: CASSLEVGNNEQFF; CDR3nt: TGTGCCAGCAGCTTAGAAGTGGGAAACAATGAGCAGTTCTTC
abundance: .; d_gene: .; v_gene: TRBV6-2/TRBV6-3; j_gene: TRBJ1-5; CDR3aa: CASSYARKTGRGGPTPQHF; CDR3nt: TGTGCCAGCAGTTACGCTCGGAAAACAGGACGGGGTGGACCCACGCCCCAGCATTTT
abundance: .; d_gene: .; v_gene: TRBV3-1; j_gene: TRBJ2-2; CDR3aa: CASSQDRGGGRAGELFF; CDR3nt: TGTGCCAGCAGCCAAGATCGAGGCGGGGGCAGGGCCGGGGAGCTGTTTTTT
abundance: few; d_gene: .; v_gene: TRBV5-1; j_gene: TRBJ1-1; CDR3aa: CASSFGGAGRPEAFF; CDR3nt: TGCGCCAGCAGCTTCGGAGGTGCTGGTCGGCCTGAAGCTTTCTTT
abundance: .; d_gene: TRBD1; v_gene: TRBV7-2; j_gene: TRBJ1-4; CDR3aa: CASSLRTGRYEKLFF; CDR3nt: TGTGCCAGCAGCTTGCGGACAGGGCGTTACGAAAAACTGTTTTTT
abundance: .; d_gene: TRBD1; v_gene: TRBV20-1; j_gene: TRBJ1-1; CDR3aa: CSARDTPGQGDTEAFF; CDR3nt: TGCAGTGCTAGAGATACCCCGGGACAGGGGGACACTGAAGCTTTCTTT
abundance: .; d_gene: .; v_gene: TRBV5-1; j_gene: TRBJ1-2; CDR3aa: CASSSPGTYYGYTF; CDR3nt: TGCGCCAGCAGCTCTCCCGGGACGTACTATGGCTACACCTTC
abundance: .; d_gene: TRBD1; v_gene: TRBV7-2; j_gene: TRBJ1-1; CDR3aa: CASSFSGTGEVNTEAFF; CDR3nt: TGTGCCAGCAGCTTCAGTGGGACAGGGGAGGTGAACACTGAAGCTTTCTTT
abundance: .; d_gene: .; v_gene: TRBV5-1; j_gene: TRBJ2-5; CDR3aa: CASSLEEGSQTQYF; CDR3nt: TGCGCCAGCAGCTTGGAGGAGGGTAGCCAGACCCAGTACTTC
abundance: .; d_gene: TRBD2; v_gene: TRBV10-3; j_gene: TRBJ2-1; CDR3aa: CAIAGEGNNEQFF; CDR3nt: TGTGCCATTGCGGGGGAAGGTAACAATGAGCAGTTCTTC
abundance: .; d_gene: TRBD1; v_gene: TRBV11-1; j_gene: TRBJ1-3; CDR3aa: CASSLATIPIDREPGNTIYF; CDR3nt: TGTGCCAGCAGCTTAGCTACCATCCCGATCGACAGGGAACCTGGAAACACCATATATTTT
abundance: few; d_gene: .; v_gene: TRBV4-3; j_gene: TRBJ2-5; CDR3aa: CASSGTIQETQYF; CDR3nt: TGCGCCAGCAGCGGGACCATCCAAGAGACCCAGTACTTC
abundance: .; d_gene: .; v_gene: TRBV12-3/TRBV12-4; j_gene: TRBJ2-3; CDR3aa: CASSLLGRPSTDTQYF; CDR3nt: TGTGCCAGCAGTTTATTGGGGCGACCTAGCACAGATACGCAGTATTTT
abundance: .; d_gene: .; v_gene: TRBV20-1; j_gene: TRBJ2-6; CDR3aa: CSARVAGANVLTF; CDR3nt: TGCAGTGCTAGGGTGGCTGGGGCCAACGTCCTGACTTTC
abundance: few; d_gene: TRBD2; v_gene: TRBV6-2/TRBV6-3; j_gene: TRBJ2-1; CDR3aa: CASLTLAGRYNEQFF; CDR3nt: TGTGCCAGCCTGACCCTAGCGGGTCGCTACAATGAGCAGTTCTTC